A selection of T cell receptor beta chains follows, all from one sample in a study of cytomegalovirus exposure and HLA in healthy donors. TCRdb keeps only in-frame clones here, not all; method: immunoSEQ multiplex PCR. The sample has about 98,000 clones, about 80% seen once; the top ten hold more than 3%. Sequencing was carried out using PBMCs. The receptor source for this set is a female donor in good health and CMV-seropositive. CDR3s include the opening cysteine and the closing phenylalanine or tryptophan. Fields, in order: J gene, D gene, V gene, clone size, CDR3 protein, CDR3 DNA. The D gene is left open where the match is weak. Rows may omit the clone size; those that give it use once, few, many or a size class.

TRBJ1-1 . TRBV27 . CASSIPGGPEAFF TGTGCCAGCAGTATACCGGGGGGGCCTGAAGCTTTCTTT
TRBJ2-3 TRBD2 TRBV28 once CATEPSAAGATDTQYF TGTGCCACCGAACCATCCGCAGCGGGGGCTACAGATACGCAGTATTTT
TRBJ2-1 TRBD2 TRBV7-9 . CASSLGGRAFAGDYNEQFF TGTGCCAGCAGCTTGGGGGGGAGGGCCTTTGCGGGGGACTACAATGAGCAGTTCTTC
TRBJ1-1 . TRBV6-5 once CASRGQSGWHTEAFF TGTGCCAGCAGGGGCCAGTCCGGATGGCACACTGAAGCTTTCTTT
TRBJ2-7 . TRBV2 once CASSDGGPYYEQYF TGTGCCAGCAGTGACGGCGGGCCATACTACGAGCAGTACTTC
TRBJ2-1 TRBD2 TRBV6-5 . CASRRGGNEQFF TGTGCCAGCCGTCGGGGGGGTAATGAGCAGTTCTTC
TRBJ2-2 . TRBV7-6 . CASSLRTGELFF TGTGCCAGCAGCTTACGGACAGGGGAGCTGTTTTTT
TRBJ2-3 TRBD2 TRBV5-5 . CASSFGSGSTDTQYF TGTGCCAGCAGCTTTGGTAGCGGGAGCACAGATACGCAGTATTTT
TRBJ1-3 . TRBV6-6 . CASSYRGSSGNTIYF TGTGCCAGCAGTTACCGCGGGAGCTCTGGAAACACCATATATTTT
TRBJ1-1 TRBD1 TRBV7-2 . CASSEGQQNTEAFF TGTGCCAGCAGCGAGGGACAGCAGAACACTGAAGCTTTCTTT
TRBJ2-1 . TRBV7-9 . CASSLAGGNEQFF TGTGCCAGCAGCTTAGCGGGGGGCAATGAGCAGTTCTTC
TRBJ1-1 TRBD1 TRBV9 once CASSGPGQGENTEAFF TGTGCCAGCAGCGGACCGGGACAGGGGGAGAACACTGAAGCTTTCTTT
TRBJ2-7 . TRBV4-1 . CASSQDPGGSSYEQYF TGCGCCAGCAGCCAAGACCCAGGAGGAAGCTCCTACGAGCAGTACTTC
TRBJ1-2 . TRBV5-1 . CASSSAGTLYGYTF TGCGCCAGCAGCTCCGCAGGAACCCTCTATGGCTACACCTTC